The 5 T cell receptor beta chains listed next were all sequenced from one sample in a study of OX40 agonist ivuxolimab in advanced cancers. Only in-frame clones appear in the TCRdb table, and some are missing; sequencing was by immunoSEQ multiplex PCR. The profile covers about 59,000 clones, with about 85% appearing a single time and just under 4% taken by the ten largest. The input for sequencing was CD4+ or CD8+ T cells sorted from blood, taken in a trial of the OX40 agonist ivuxolimab. These receptors all stem from an adult with an advanced solid tumor such as melanoma, head and neck, liver or kidney cancer.

The V and J genes are TRBV6-5 and TRBJ1-5; D remains unclear. The CDR3 extends over 14 amino acids. Germline lookup yields CDR1 MNHEY and CDR2 SVGAGI. V dropped 2 bases and J dropped 0 bases, with 5 bases sitting between them. The CDR3: CASSYDNSNQPQHF. CDR3 sequence (DNA): TGTGCCAGCAGTTACGATAATAGCAATCAGCCCCAGCATTTT.

This clone was seen a single time. The V call is TRBV29-1, the J call TRBJ2-3; D is perhaps TRBD2 (5 bases). This CDR3 contains 15 residues. V shed 6 bases and J shed 0 bases, with 16 bases lying between them. From germline, CDR1 is SQVTM and CDR2 ANQGSEA. CDR3 coding DNA: TGCAGCGTCGAGGGTGGAGCGGAAAGCACAGATACGCAGTATTTT. Amino acid sequence: CSVEGGAESTDTQYF.

J is TRBJ2-2 and V is TRBV6-1; a possible D gene is TRBD2 (6 bases). V was trimmed by 8 bases and J by 6 bases, leaving 13 bases between them. Looked up from germline, CDR1 is MNHNS and CDR2 is SASEGT. The CDR3 is made up of 13 amino acids. Here the CDR3 reads CASGGLWAGELFF. DNA for the CDR3: TGTGCCAGCGGGGGACTGTGGGCCGGGGAGCTGTTTTTT.

The gene calls are TRBV4-1 and TRBJ1-5; maybe TRBD1 (6 bases). The CDR3 runs to 15 residues. V lost 0 bases and J lost 5, with 11 bases in between. Germline loops: CDR1 MGHRA, CDR2 YSYEKL. In nucleotides, the CDR3 is TGCGCCAGCAGCCAAGATTGGGGGGCTCATCAGCCCCAGCATTTT. The encoded protein is CASSQDWGAHQPQHF.

This clone has more than one count but fewer than ten. This chain links TRBV7-9 with TRBJ2-2; D call uncertain. Germline assignment: CDR1 SEHNR and CDR2 FQNEAQ (reference sequence). This CDR3 comprises 15 residues. V was shortened by 0 bases and J by 0 bases, with 5 bases between the two germline ends. For the CDR3, the DNA is TGTGCCAGCAGCTTAGCAGCCCCGAACACCGGGGAGCTGTTTTTT. It translates to CASSLAAPNTGELFF.